Below are 19 T cell receptor beta chains sequenced from a single sample in a study of blood T cell repertoires in COVID-19. Produced via immunoSEQ multiplex PCR; TCRdb's table is partial and in-frame only. The sample includes 350,000 to 450,000 clones, roughly nine tenths of them seen just once. Material: PBMCs or T cells enriched from blood (not recorded which). Receptors originate from a man aged 25 to 40 who had recovered from COVID-19.

A few counts support this clone. The J gene is TRBJ1-4, the V gene TRBV19; 7 bases line up with TRBD1. V shed 7 bases and J 6 bases; nucleotides not matched to a gene: 14. This CDR3 has 16 amino acids. Germline CDR1 LNHDA, CDR2 SQIVND (reference sequence). The CDR3 region has the DNA TGTGCCAGTACCACGACAGGGCGCGCCTACCATGAAAAACTGTTTTTT. This gives the protein CASTTTGRAYHEKLFF.

V usage is TRBV11-3 and J usage is TRBJ2-3, with D possibly being TRBD1 (5 bases). Trimming took off 1 base at V and 2 bases at J, with 10 bases between the two ends. Germline V lookup: CDR1 SGHNT, CDR2 YENEEA. The CDR3 has 15 amino acids. CDR3 bases: TGTGCCAGCAGCTTAGGCAACAGGAACACAGATACGCAGTATTTT. Residues: CASSLGNRNTDTQYF.

This sequence joins TRBV5-5 and TRBJ2-7, with D possibly matching TRBD1 (6 bases). The CDR3 has 15 residues. Trimming pared 0 bases from V and 2 bases from J, leaving 12 bases between. Germline CDR1 SGHKS, CDR2 YYEKEE (reference sequence). The DNA for the CDR3 is TGTGCCAGCAGCTTGGTGGGCAGGGGAGCCTACGAGCAGTACTTC. This codes for CASSLVGRGAYEQYF.

This sequence joins TRBV28 and TRBJ1-1; possible D gene TRBD1, 5 bases. The CDR3 has 15 amino acids. Trimming removed 6 bases from V and 3 bases from J, with 17 bases in between. Germline-derived CDR1 and CDR2 are MDHEN and SYDVKM. CDR3 loop: CASRAPGTSHTEAFF. As DNA, the CDR3 is TGTGCCAGCAGAGCGCCCGGGACTTCCCACACTGAAGCTTTCTTT.

The chain is built from TRBV4-1 and TRBJ1-2, with D perhaps TRBD1 (5 bases). The CDR3 has 12 residues. V was cut by 4 bases and J by 8 bases, with 11 bases left in between. Germline V gene sequence: CDR1 MGHRA, CDR2 YSYEKL. The CDR3 DNA is TGCGCCAGCAGCCTAGCAGGGAGGGGCTACACCTTC. It yields the protein CASSLAGRGYTF.

This chain links TRBV19 with TRBJ1-1; the D is unclear. The V and J ends lost 0 bases and 0 bases respectively, with 14 bases between them. Germline-derived CDR1 and CDR2 are LNHDA and SQIVND (reference sequence). The CDR3 is 17 amino acids. The CDR3 nucleotides are TGTGCCAGTAGTATAGATCTATCGGGAGTCCTGAACACTGAAGCTTTCTTT. Translating gives CASSIDLSGVLNTEAFF.

In this sample, this clone turned up once. This chain joins TRBV28 and TRBJ2-7; no clear D gene. The germline V gene has CDR1 MDHEN and CDR2 SYDVKM. CDR3 length: 12 residues. V was cut by 6 bases and J by 4 bases, with 10 bases left in between. CDR3 bases: TGTGCCAGCAGACCCAACAGTTACGAGCAGTACTTC. Translating gives CASRPNSYEQYF.

J is TRBJ2-7 and V is TRBV19, with a possible D match to TRBD1 (6 bases). Deletions cut 4 bases from V and 2 bases from J, with 12 bases between. This CDR3 has 14 amino acids. In germline, CDR1 is LNHDA, CDR2 SQIVND (reference sequence). DNA of the CDR3: TGTGCCAGTAGTAAGCAGGGGCGTACCTACGAGCAGTACTTC. Its translation: CASSKQGRTYEQYF.

This chain uses TRBV6-1 with TRBJ1-5; possibly TRBD1 for D (5 bases). V was trimmed by 3 bases and J by 0 bases, leaving 12 bases between them. Germline CDR1 is MNHNS and CDR2 is SASEGT. This CDR3 comprises 16 residues. The CDR3, as DNA: TGTGCCAGCAGTGACGGTCGACAGTATAGCAATCAGCCCCAGCATTTT. Translation gives CASSDGRQYSNQPQHF.

As concerns this clone: The same CDR3 can be traced to other DNA sequences in this sample. This sequence joins TRBV7-9 and TRBJ1-5, with 8 bases that match TRBD1. Per the germline V gene, CDR1 is SEHNR and CDR2 is FQNEAQ (reference sequence). J gave up 7 bases and V 5 bases, and 4 bases lay outside the gene matches. The CDR3 extends over 13 amino acids. CDR3 region: CASSPGGGQPQHF. Written as DNA, the CDR3 is TGTGCCAGCAGCCCAGGGGGCGGCCAGCCCCAGCATTTT.

The chain joins TRBV28 to TRBJ1-5; the D is unclear. Trimming removed 7 bases from V and 2 bases from J, with 15 bases in between. Looked up from germline, CDR1 is MDHEN and CDR2 is SYDVKM. The CDR3 totals 15 residues. CDR3 region: CASTPSILGNQPQHF. DNA for the CDR3: TGTGCCAGCACGCCGAGTATCTTGGGCAATCAGCCCCAGCATTTT.

The CDR3 nucleotides read TGTGCCAGCATGACCGGACAGGGGTACTCACCCCTCCACTTT. The encoded protein is CASMTGQGYSPLHF. J is TRBJ1-6 and V is TRBV7-9; 9 bases align to TRBD1. CDR1 is SEHNR and CDR2 is FQNEAQ in the germline V gene (reference sequence). The ends lost 7 bases at V and 10 bases at J; junction bases unmatched: 8. CDR3 length: 14 residues.

The rearrangement joins TRBV29-1 to TRBJ1-2; TRBD1 might be the D (6 bases). CDR1 and CDR2 from the germline V gene are SQVTM and ANQGSEA. The length of the CDR3 is 14 residues. The ends were cut back, 2 bases at V and 4 bases at J, with 14 bases in the middle. The CDR3 spells CSVERAGALYGYTF. DNA of the CDR3: TGCAGCGTTGAAAGGGCAGGGGCCCTCTATGGCTACACCTTC. The whole variable domain, remainder taken from reference TRBV29-1 and TRBJ1-2, is SAVISQKPSRDICQRGTSLTIQCQVDSQVTMMFWYRQQPGQSLTLIATANQGSEATYESGFVIDKFPISRPNLTFSTLTVSNMSPEDSSIYLCSVERAGALYGYTFGSGTRLTVV.

The chain employs TRBV19 and TRBJ1-5; D is uncertain. Trimming shortened V by 1 base and J by 3 bases, and 4 bases separated the two germline ends. The CDR3 loop spans 13 amino acids. Per the germline V gene, CDR1 is LNHDA and CDR2 is SQIVND (reference sequence). The DNA of the CDR3 is TGTGCCAGTAGTATAGGTAACAATCAGCCCCAGCATTTT. This encodes CASSIGNNQPQHF.

The V call is TRBV2, the J call TRBJ2-5; D gene uncertain. Trimming took off 7 bases at V and 4 bases at J, with 4 bases between the two ends. Per the germline V gene, CDR1 is SNHLY and CDR2 is FYNNEI. The length of the CDR3 is 10 residues. CDR3 sequence: CASTRETQYF. Here the CDR3 DNA reads TGTGCCAGCACCCGAGAGACCCAGTACTTC.

The V call is TRBV18, the J call TRBJ2-7, with 9 nucleotides matching TRBD2. The V and J ends lost 3 bases and 3 bases, in that order; junction bases with no gene match: 9. CDR3 length: 16 amino acids. Germline assignment: CDR1 KGHSH and CDR2 LQKENI. CDR3: CASSPGMGLANYEQYF. As DNA, the CDR3 is TGTGCCAGCTCACCGGGCATGGGACTAGCCAACTACGAGCAGTACTTC. Based on the CDR3 plus reference TRBV18 and TRBJ2-7, the full variable domain is NAGVMQNPRHLVRRRGQEARLRCSPMKGHSHVYWYRQLPEEGLKFMVYLQKENIIDESGMPKERFSAEFPKEGPSILRIQQVVRGDSAAYFCASSPGMGLANYEQYFGPGTRLTVT.

This chain connects TRBV19 to TRBJ2-1; 9 nucleotides align to TRBD2. Trimming took 6 bases from V and 1 from J; bases not matched to a gene: 4. There are 15 residues in the CDR3. Per germline, CDR1 LNHDA and CDR2 SQIVND (reference sequence). The CDR3 protein is CASRASGASYNEQFF. The DNA for the CDR3 is TGTGCCAGTAGGGCTAGCGGGGCATCCTACAATGAGCAGTTCTTC.

V gene TRBV2 combines with J gene TRBJ2-7; 7 bases are a match to TRBD1. V lost 6 bases to trimming and J lost 2 bases; unmatched junction nucleotides: 7. Germline lookup yields CDR1 SNHLY and CDR2 FYNNEI. This CDR3 is 14 amino acids long. DNA for the CDR3: TGTGCCAGCAGCACCGGGACAGTGACCTACGAGCAGTACTTC. Translating it yields CASSTGTVTYEQYF.

This clone was seen more than once but under ten times. V and J are TRBV19 and TRBJ2-5; 7 nucleotides match TRBD1. This CDR3 has 13 residues. Germline assignment: CDR1 LNHDA and CDR2 SQIVND (reference sequence). Germline trimming cut 7 bases from V and 7 bases from J; bases unmatched to any gene: 9. In nucleotides, the CDR3 is TGTGCCAGTAAAACAGGGGTAAGCGGGACCCAGTACTTC. Protein sequence: CASKTGVSGTQYF.